This T cell receptor (beta chain) was sequenced for a study of CD8 T cells in ankylosing spondylitis. Points from the study as a whole: The authors reported significant enrichment of disease-linked clones in matched ankylosing spondylitis synovial fluid. In synovial fluid and blood from reactive arthritis, some motif variants were previously reported.

Worth noting for this clonotype: What it binds is not known.

J gave up 5 bases and V 1 base, and 4 bases lay outside the gene matches. This CDR3 spans 16 amino acids. Germline lookup yields CDR1 SGHAT and CDR2 FQNNGV. Each TCR beta library was made by quantitative 5'-RACE that incorporated molecular barcodes. A single record per CDR3 protein comes from TCRdb applying MiXCR to the 5' RACE reads. The table shows 150,000 to 200,000 distinct CDR3 sequences, with around a tenth occurring only once. V is TRBV11-2 and J is TRBJ2-7, with TRBD2 matching over 14 bases. The receptor's source is a male donor with ankylosing spondylitis or in good health (not recorded which). The sequencing input was blood, either unsorted or a sorted T cell fraction (not recorded which). CDR3: CASSLGGLAGVDEQYF. In DNA, the CDR3 is TGTGCCAGCAGCTTAGGGGGACTAGCGGGAGTCGACGAGCAGTACTTC.